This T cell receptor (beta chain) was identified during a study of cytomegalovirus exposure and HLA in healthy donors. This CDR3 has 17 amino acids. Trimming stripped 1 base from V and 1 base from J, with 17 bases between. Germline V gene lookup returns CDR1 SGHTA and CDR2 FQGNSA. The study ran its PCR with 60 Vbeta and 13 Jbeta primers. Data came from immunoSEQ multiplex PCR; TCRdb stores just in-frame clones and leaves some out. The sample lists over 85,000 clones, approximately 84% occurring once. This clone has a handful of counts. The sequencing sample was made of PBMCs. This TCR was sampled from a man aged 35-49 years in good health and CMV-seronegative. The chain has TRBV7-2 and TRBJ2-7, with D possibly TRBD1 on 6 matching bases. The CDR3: CASSLGPPQGSSYEQYF. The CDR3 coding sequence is TGTGCCAGCAGCTTAGGTCCCCCCCAGGGGTCGTCCTACGAGCAGTACTTC. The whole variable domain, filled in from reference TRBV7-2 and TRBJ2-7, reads GAGVSQSPSNKVTEKGKDVELRCDPISGHTALYWYRQSLGQGLEFLIYFQGNSAPDKSGLPSDRFSAERTGGSVSTLTIQRTQQEDSAVYLCASSLGPPQGSSYEQYFGPGTRLTVT.